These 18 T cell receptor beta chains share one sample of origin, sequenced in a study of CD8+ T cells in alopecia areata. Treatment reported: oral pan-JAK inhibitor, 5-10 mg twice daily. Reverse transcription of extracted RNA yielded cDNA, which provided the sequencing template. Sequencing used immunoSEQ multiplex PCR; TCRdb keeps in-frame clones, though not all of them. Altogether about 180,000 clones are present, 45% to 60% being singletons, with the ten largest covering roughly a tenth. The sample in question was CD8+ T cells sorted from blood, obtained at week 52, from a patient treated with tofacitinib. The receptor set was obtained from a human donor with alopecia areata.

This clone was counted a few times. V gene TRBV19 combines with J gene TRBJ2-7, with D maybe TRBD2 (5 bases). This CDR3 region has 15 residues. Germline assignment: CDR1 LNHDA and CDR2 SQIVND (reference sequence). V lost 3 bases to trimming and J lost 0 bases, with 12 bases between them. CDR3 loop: CASSIKDGSSYEQYF. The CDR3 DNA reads TGTGCCAGTAGTATTAAGGATGGGAGCTCCTACGAGCAGTACTTC.

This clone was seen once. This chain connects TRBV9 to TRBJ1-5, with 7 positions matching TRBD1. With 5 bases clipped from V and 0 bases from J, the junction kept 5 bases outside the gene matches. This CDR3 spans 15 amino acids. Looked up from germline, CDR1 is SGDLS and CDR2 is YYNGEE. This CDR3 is CASSSQGNSNQPQHF. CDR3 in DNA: TGTGCCAGCAGTTCACAGGGGAATAGCAATCAGCCCCAGCATTTT.

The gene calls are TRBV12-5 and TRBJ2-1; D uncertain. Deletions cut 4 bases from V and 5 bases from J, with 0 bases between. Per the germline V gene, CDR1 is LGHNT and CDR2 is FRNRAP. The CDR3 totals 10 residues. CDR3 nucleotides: TGTGCTAGTGGTTACAATGAGCAGTTCTTC. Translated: CASGYNEQFF.

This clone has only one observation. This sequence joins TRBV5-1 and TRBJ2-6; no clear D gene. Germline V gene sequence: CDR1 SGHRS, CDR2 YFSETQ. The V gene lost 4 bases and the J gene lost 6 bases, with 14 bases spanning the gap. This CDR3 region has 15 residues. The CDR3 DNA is TGCGCCAGCAGCCAATCGGGCGAGAAGGCCAACGTCCTGACTTTC. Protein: CASSQSGEKANVLTF. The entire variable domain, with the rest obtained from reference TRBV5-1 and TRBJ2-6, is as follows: KAGVTQTPRYLIKTRGQQVTLSCSPISGHRSVSWYQQTPGQGLQFLFEYFSETQRNKGNFPGRFSGRQFSNSRSEMNVSTLELGDSALYLCASSQSGEKANVLTFGAGSRLTVL.

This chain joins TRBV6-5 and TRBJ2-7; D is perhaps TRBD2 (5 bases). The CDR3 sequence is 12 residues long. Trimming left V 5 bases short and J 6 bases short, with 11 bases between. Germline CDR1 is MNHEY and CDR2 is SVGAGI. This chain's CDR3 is CASSPEGGEQYF. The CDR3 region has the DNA TGTGCCAGCAGTCCAGAGGGTGGCGAGCAGTACTTC.

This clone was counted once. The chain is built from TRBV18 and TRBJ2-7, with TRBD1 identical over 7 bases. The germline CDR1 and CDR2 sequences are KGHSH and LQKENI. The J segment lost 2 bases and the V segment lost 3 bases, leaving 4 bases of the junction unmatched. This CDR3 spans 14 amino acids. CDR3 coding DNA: TGTGCCAGCTCACCTCTGACAGGGACCTACGAGCAGTACTTC. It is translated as CASSPLTGTYEQYF.

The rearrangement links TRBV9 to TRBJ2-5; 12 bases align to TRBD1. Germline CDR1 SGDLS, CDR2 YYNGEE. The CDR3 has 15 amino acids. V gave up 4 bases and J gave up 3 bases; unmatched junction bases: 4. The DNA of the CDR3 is TGTGCCAGCAGCCTTGGGACAGGGGGCAAAGAGACCCAGTACTTC. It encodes CASSLGTGGKETQYF.

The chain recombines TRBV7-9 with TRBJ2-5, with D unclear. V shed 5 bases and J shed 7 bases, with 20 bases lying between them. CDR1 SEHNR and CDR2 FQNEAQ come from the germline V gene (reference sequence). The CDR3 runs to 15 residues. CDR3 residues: CASSIQANSLGTQYF. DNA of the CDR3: TGTGCCAGCAGCATCCAGGCCAACTCCCTCGGGACCCAGTACTTC.

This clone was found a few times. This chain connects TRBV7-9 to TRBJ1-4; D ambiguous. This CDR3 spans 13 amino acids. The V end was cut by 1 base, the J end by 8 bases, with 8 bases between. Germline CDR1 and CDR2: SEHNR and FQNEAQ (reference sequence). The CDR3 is CASSLGGEEKLFF. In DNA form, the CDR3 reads TGTGCCAGCAGCTTAGGGGGTGAAGAAAAACTGTTTTTT.

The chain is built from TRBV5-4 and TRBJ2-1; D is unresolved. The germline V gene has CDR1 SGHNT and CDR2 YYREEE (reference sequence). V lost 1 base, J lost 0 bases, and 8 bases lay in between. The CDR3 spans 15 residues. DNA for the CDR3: TGTGCCAGCAGCTTGCTGATGGGCTCCTACAATGAGCAGTTCTTC. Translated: CASSLLMGSYNEQFF. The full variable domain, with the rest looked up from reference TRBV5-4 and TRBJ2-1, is ETGVTQSPTHLIKTRGQQVTLRCSSQSGHNTVSWYQQALGQGPQFIFQYYREEENGRGNFPPRFSGLQFPNYSSELNVNALELDDSALYLCASSLLMGSYNEQFFGPGTRLTVL.

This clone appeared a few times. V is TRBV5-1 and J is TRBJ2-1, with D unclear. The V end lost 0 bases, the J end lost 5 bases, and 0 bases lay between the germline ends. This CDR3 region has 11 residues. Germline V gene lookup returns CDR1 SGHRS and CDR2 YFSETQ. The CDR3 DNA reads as TGCGCCAGCAGCTTGGACAATGAGCAGTTCTTC. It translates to CASSLDNEQFF.

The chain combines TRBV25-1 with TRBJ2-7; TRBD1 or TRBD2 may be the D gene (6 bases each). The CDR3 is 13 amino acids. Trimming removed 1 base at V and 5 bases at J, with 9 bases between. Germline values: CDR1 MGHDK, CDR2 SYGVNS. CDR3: CASSEFGGDEQYF. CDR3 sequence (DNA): TGTGCCAGCAGTGAATTCGGGGGCGACGAGCAGTACTTC.

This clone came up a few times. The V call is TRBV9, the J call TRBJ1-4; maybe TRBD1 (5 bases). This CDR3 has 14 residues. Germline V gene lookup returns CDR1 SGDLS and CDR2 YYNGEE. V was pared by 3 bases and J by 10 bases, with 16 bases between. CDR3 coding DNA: TGTGCCAGCAGCGGACCCGACCAGGGCGGAAAACTGTTTTTT. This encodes CASSGPDQGGKLFF.

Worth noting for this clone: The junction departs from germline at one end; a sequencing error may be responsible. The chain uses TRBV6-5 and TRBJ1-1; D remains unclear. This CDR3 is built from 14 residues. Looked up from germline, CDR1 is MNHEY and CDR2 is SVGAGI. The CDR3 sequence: CASSYSVDYSPWQF. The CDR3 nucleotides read TGTGCCAGCAGTTACAGCGTTGACTACAGCCCCTGGCAATTT.

The CDR3 DNA is TGTGCCAGTCGACCCATTAGGGCTAGTATTAACAATGAGCAGTTCTTC. Protein product: CASRPIRASINNEQFF. The chain links TRBV11-2 to TRBJ2-1; D call uncertain. The CDR3 totals 16 residues. CDR1 is SGHAT and CDR2 is FQNNGV in the germline V gene. Deletions cut 9 bases from V and 5 bases from J, with 23 bases between.

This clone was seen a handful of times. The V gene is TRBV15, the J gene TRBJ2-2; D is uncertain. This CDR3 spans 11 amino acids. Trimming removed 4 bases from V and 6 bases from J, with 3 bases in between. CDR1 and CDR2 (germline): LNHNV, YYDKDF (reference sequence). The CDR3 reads CATSKSGELFF. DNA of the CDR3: TGTGCCACCAGCAAGTCCGGGGAGCTGTTTTTT.

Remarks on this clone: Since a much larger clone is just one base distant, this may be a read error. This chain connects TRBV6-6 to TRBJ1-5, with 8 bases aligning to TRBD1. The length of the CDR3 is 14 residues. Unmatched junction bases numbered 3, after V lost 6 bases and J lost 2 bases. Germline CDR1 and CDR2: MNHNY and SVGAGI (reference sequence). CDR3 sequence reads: CASSPGQGNQPQHF. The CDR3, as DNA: TGTGCCAGCAGCCCGGGACAGGGCAATCAGCCCCAGCATTTT.

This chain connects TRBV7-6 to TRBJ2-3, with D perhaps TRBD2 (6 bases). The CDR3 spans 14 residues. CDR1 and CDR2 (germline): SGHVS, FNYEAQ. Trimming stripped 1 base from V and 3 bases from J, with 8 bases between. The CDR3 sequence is CASSLVAGTDTQYF. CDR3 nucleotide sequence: TGTGCCAGCAGCTTAGTTGCGGGAACAGATACGCAGTATTTT. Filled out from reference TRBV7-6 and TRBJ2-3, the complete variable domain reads GAGVSQSPRYKVTKRGQDVALRCDPISGHVSLYWYRQALGQGPEFLTYFNYEAQQDKSGLPNDRFSAERPEGSISTLTIQRTEQRDSAMYRCASSLVAGTDTQYFGPGTRLTVL.